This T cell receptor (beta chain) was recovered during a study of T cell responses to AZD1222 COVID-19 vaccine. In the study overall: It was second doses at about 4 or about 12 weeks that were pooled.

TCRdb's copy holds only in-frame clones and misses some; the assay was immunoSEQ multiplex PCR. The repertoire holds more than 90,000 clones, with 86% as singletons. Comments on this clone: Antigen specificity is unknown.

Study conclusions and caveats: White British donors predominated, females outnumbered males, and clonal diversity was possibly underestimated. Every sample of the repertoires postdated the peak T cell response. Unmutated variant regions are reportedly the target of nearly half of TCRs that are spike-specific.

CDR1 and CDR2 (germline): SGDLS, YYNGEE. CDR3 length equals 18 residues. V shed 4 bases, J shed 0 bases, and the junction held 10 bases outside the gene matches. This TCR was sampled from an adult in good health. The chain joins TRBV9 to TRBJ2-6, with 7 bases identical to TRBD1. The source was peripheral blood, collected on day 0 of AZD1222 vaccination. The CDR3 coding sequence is TGTGCCAGCAGCCCCCGGACAGGCGGCCTCTCTGGGGCCAACGTCCTGACTTTC. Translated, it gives CASSPRTGGLSGANVLTF.